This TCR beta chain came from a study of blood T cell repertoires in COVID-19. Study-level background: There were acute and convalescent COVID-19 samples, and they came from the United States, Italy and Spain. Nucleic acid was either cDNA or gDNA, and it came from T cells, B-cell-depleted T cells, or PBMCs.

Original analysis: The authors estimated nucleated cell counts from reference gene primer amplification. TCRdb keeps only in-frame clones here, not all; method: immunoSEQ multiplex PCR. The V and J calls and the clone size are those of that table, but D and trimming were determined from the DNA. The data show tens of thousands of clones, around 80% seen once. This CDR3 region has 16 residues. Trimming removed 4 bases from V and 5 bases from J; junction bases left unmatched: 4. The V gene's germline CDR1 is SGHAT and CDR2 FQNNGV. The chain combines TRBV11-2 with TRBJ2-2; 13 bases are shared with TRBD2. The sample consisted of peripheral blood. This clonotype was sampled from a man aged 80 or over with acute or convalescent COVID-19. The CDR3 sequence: CASSSQTSGGTGELFF. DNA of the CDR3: TGTGCCAGCAGCTCCCAGACTAGCGGGGGGACCGGGGAGCTGTTTTTT.